The source of this T cell receptor (beta chain) is a study of OX40 agonist ivuxolimab in advanced cancers. Study overall: Participants averaged approximately 65 years of age (range roughly 20 to 90) and were less than 85% male. Study-wide points: By week 6 at 0.1 to 3.0 mg/kg, blood CD4+ and CD8+ T cells had expanded clonally.

The CDR3 sequence is 15 residues long. Germline loops: CDR1 SQVTM, CDR2 ANQGSEA. J gave up 0 bases and V 4 bases, and 5 bases lay outside the gene matches. Patients were excluded for autoimmune disease history or systemic immunosuppression. The data were produced by immunoSEQ multiplex PCR, yet TCRdb's version contains in-frame clones alone and is incomplete. The repertoire includes about 48,000 clones, around 84% of them detected once, and approximately 2% sits in the top ten. Comment on this clone: Its antigen is not known.

The chain joins TRBV29-1 to TRBJ2-1; 8 bases fit TRBD2. The receptor was derived from an adult with an advanced solid tumor such as melanoma, head and neck, liver or kidney cancer. The sequencing here drew on CD4+ or CD8+ T cells sorted from blood, taken in a trial of the OX40 agonist ivuxolimab. Here the CDR3 reads CSVARTSLSYNEQFF. CDR3 DNA sequence: TGCAGCGTTGCCAGGACTAGCCTCTCCTACAATGAGCAGTTCTTC.